The clone carrying this TCR beta chain was seen a few times. The antigen is unknown. This sample stems from a study of blood T cells in healthy people across ages. Study results and limitations: Changes in expanded clonotypes were possibly confounded, as the CMV status of donors was unknown. Diversity was higher, and naive CD4+ cells more numerous, in long-lived donors than in aged donors.

CDR3 length: 13 residues. The germline V gene has CDR1 SQVTM and CDR2 ANQGSEA. V trimming: 6 bases; J trimming: 2 bases; junction bases outside the gene matches: 6. Sample-barcoded 5' priming and a J-beta primer mix drove a second PCR of about 6 to 12 cycles. MiXCR, run by TCRdb on the 5' RACE reads, gives a single entry per CDR3 protein. Altogether roughly 570,000 distinct CDR3 sequences are present, 25% to 30% being singletons, with the ten largest covering less than 20%. This receptor was taken from a woman between 65 and 79 years old in good health. This chain connects TRBV29-1 to TRBJ1-1; the match to TRBD1 covers 7 bases. The sample consisted of blood. The CDR3 region has the DNA TGCAGCGTCTTGACAGGGATCAACACTGAAGCTTTCTTT. This codes for CSVLTGINTEAFF.